These 3 T cell receptor beta chains share one sample of origin, sequenced in a study of immune cell composition in non-small cell lung cancer. Normal lung was sampled as far from the tumour as possible, at least 3 cm. Sequenced by immunoSEQ multiplex PCR; TCRdb stores in-frame clones only, minus some. The sample lists around 7,000 clones, about four fifths occurring once. What was sequenced was non-adjacent lung tissue. Receptors originate from a human donor with non-small cell lung cancer.

This clone was seen once. V and J are TRBV5-7 and TRBJ1-5; possible D gene TRBD1, 6 bases. TRBV5-7 is an ORF, with its function uncertain. Trimming left V 5 bases short and J 3 bases short, with 15 bases between. The length of the CDR3 is 15 residues. CDR3 coding DNA: TGTGCCAGCAGACCTCGGGGGGCAGACAATCAGCCCCAGCATTTT. Protein product: CASRPRGADNQPQHF.

The V gene is TRBV15, the J gene TRBJ1-4; D is perhaps TRBD1 (5 bases). Germline V gene lookup returns CDR1 LNHNV and CDR2 YYDKDF (reference sequence). This CDR3 is 14 amino acids long. Trimming pared 5 bases from V and 4 bases from J, leaving 11 bases between. CDR3 nucleotides: TGTGCCACCAGCCGGTGGGGGGTTAATGAAAAACTGTTTTTT. It encodes CATSRWGVNEKLFF.

The CDR3 coding sequence is TGTGCCAGCAGCCAAGGACAGAACTATGGCTACACCTTC. The encoded protein is CASSQGQNYGYTF. The chain joins TRBV4-2 to TRBJ1-2, with D possibly being TRBD1 (5 bases). V was pared by 1 base and J by 2 bases, with 5 bases between. The CDR3 consists of 13 residues. Germline V gives CDR1 LGHNA, CDR2 YNFKEQ.